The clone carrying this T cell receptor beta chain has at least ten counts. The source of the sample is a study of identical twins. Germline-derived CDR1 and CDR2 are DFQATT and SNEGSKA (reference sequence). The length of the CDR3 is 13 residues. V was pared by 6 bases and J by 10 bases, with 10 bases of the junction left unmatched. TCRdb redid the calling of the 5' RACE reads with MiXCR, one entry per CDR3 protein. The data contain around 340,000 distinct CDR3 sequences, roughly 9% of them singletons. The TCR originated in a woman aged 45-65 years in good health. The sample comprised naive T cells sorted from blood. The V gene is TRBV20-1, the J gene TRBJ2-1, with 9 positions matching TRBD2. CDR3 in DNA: TGCAGTGCCAGCCAGGCGAGCGGGGGGGAGCAGTTCTTC. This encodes CSASQASGGEQFF.